This TCR beta chain is drawn from a study of cytomegalovirus exposure and HLA in healthy donors. Study in general: Among 398 genotyped donors, about 85% fell in the Caucasian-associated ancestry cluster.

J gave up 5 bases and V 4 bases, and 29 bases lay outside the gene matches. CDR1 is SGDLS, CDR2 YYNGEE, per germline. The CDR3 runs to 23 residues. PCR was performed using 60 Vbeta and 13 Jbeta primers. The method was immunoSEQ multiplex PCR; TCRdb's version includes in-frame clones alone and lacks a portion of them. The sample includes 150,000 to 200,000 clones, over 70% of them seen just once. The receptor was derived from a male donor in good health and CMV-seronegative. Material for sequencing was PBMCs. The chain recombines TRBV9 with TRBJ2-1; 11 bases are shared with TRBD2. CDR3 amino acids: CASSPSIQIAGGLLGGFHNEQFF. CDR3 nucleotide sequence: TGTGCCAGCAGCCCAAGTATCCAAATAGCGGGAGGGCTGCTAGGCGGTTTCCACAATGAGCAGTTCTTC.